The present T cell receptor beta chain was sequenced within a study of CXCR3-negative and CXCR3-positive naive CD8 T cells. TRB cDNA was prepared as libraries by UMI-labeled 5' RACE. TCRdb processed the 5' RACE reads again and assigns one entry to each CDR3 protein, with no DNA. Its clone listing holds about 48,000 distinct CDR3 sequences. Findings and caveats of the study: Both of the naive subsets showed about the same high diversity, but memory CD8+ cells had much less.

Points on this clonotype: The target antigen is unknown.

The length of the CDR3 is 15 residues. Germline V CDR1 and CDR2: MNHEY, SVGEGT. The sequenced sample was memory CD8+ T cells from blood. This receptor was obtained from a human donor in good health. Some clones in this sample may be carry-over from other donors' samples. This sequence joins TRBV6-2 or TRBV6-3 and TRBJ2-6. The CDR3 loop reads CASTTVGSGANVLTF.